This T cell receptor (beta chain) emerged from a study of T-cell reconstitution after alpha-beta-depleted transplantation in children. The CDR3 loop spans 18 amino acids. The ends lost 6 bases at V and 0 bases at J; junction bases unmatched: 9. Germline V gene sequence: CDR1 SGHAT, CDR2 FQDESV (reference sequence). The library targeted TCRbeta and was prepared with unique molecular identifiers. In TCRdb, the PCR reads were re-called with MiXCR into one record per CDR3 protein. This repertoire shows some 300,000 distinct CDR3 sequences, over 9.5% found once; its top ten account for roughly 7%. Sequences were derived from PBMCs, sampled before TCRalphabeta/CD19-depleted stem cell transplant. This chain connects TRBV11-1 to TRBJ2-1; 12 nucleotides match TRBD2. The clonotype comes from a boy under three years old with acute myeloid leukemia, due to receive a stem cell transplant. The CDR3 DNA is TGTGCCAGCAGGTTACTAGCGGGGGGTTCGAGCTCCTACAATGAGCAGTTCTTC. It specifies CASRLLAGGSSSYNEQFF.